These 27 T cell receptor beta chains originate from one sample sequenced in a study of spatial heterogeneity in lung cancer. The time point was: blood at routine non-recurrence follow-up after resection. A single record per CDR3 protein comes from TCRdb applying MiXCR to the 5' RACE reads. The table has roughly 14,000 distinct CDR3 sequences, 6.3% seen once. Material: PBMCs, obtained at follow-up. These TCRs come from a male donor with early-stage non-small cell lung cancer.

This clonotype was counted between two and nine times. V usage is TRBV20-1 and J usage is TRBJ2-7; maybe TRBD1 (6 bases). Trimming shortened V by 1 base and J by 3 bases, and 16 bases separated the two germline ends. CDR3 length: 15 amino acids. Per the germline V gene, CDR1 is DFQATT and CDR2 is SNEGSKA (reference sequence). The CDR3 coding sequence is TGCAGTGCTAGAGGAGGACCCCGAGGGGGCTACGAGCAGTACTTC. Amino acids: CSARGGPRGGYEQYF.

This clonotype came up many times. This sequence joins TRBV7-2 and TRBJ2-7; 10 nucleotides line up with TRBD2. There are 16 residues in the CDR3. Germline V gives CDR1 SGHTA, CDR2 FQGNSA. V lost 0 bases, J lost 4 bases, and 6 bases stayed unmatched. For the CDR3, the DNA is TGTGCCAGCAGCTTAGCGGTAGCGGGAGGCGCTTACGAGCAGTACTTC. Its translation is CASSLAVAGGAYEQYF.

There are a few counts of this clonotype. The genes are TRBV20-1 and TRBJ1-2, with 9 bases fitting TRBD1. The CDR3 length is 16 residues. CDR1 and CDR2 from the germline V gene are DFQATT and SNEGSKA (reference sequence). After removal of 3 bases from V and 5 bases from J, the junction contained 13 bases not matched to a gene. CDR3 in DNA: TGCAGTGCTAGTTCCTTACAGGGGGCGCCTGATTATGGCTACACCTTC. The encoded protein is CSASSLQGAPDYGYTF.

This clonotype was seen ten or more times. The chain has TRBV6-5 and TRBJ2-3; weak D call: TRBD2 (5 bases). CDR3 size: 14 residues. V gave up 4 bases and J gave up 5 bases, with 13 bases separating them. The germline V gene has CDR1 MNHEY and CDR2 SVGAGI. The CDR3 nucleotides are TGTGCCAGCAGTTCCCGGGATGGGAAAGATACGCAGTATTTT. Its translation is CASSSRDGKDTQYF.

For this clonotype: A read error may produce the germline difference seen at one junction end. CDR3 loop: CASSPGANNEQFF. The CDR3 coding sequence is TGTGCTAGCAGTCCCGGGGCCAACAATGAGCAGTTCTTC. This chain uses TRBV7-7 with TRBJ2-1; D assignment may be TRBD1 or TRBD2 (5 bases each). The CDR3 length is 13 residues. Germline assignment: CDR1 SSHAT and CDR2 FNYEAQ (reference sequence). Variable domain in full (rest from reference TRBV7-7 and TRBJ2-1): GAGVSQSPRYKVTKRGQDVTLRCDPISSHATLYWYQQALGQGPEFLTYFNYEAQPDKSGLPSDRFSAERPEGSISTLTIQRTEQRDSAMYRCASSPGANNEQFFGPGTRLTVL.

This clonotype was picked up many times. The chain recombines TRBV5-1 with TRBJ2-2; D unclear. Germline lookup yields CDR1 SGHRS and CDR2 YFSETQ. The CDR3 sequence is 15 residues long. Trimming removed 1 base at V and 5 bases at J, with 12 bases between. The CDR3 sequence is CASSLNPLGTGELFF. In DNA, the CDR3 is TGCGCCAGCAGCTTGAATCCGCTGGGAACCGGGGAGCTGTTTTTT.

Note on this clonotype: The CDR3 end shows no conserved phenylalanine or tryptophan, and so a read error is likely. Because the CDR3's place on the DNA is in doubt, the DNA is left out and the CDR3 is given as listed by TCRdb. The chain combines TRBV7-2 with TRBJ2-3; the table's D gene call, TRBD2, was not cross checked with the DNA. CDR1 and CDR2 (germline): SGHTA, FQGNSA. The CDR3 length equals 16 residues, ends included. CDR3 loop: CASSPRQGLAATDTQY.

This clonotype was seen ten or more times. The chain links TRBV28 to TRBJ2-5, with D possibly being TRBD2 (5 bases). Trimming stripped 3 bases from V and 2 bases from J, with 16 bases between. This CDR3 region has 16 residues. Germline loops: CDR1 MDHEN, CDR2 SYDVKM. CDR3: CASSLNPGKLQETQYF. The CDR3 DNA reads TGTGCCAGCAGTTTGAATCCGGGGAAACTACAAGAGACCCAGTACTTC.

At least ten counts were recorded for this clonotype. This chain links TRBV6-6 with TRBJ2-3; a possible D gene is TRBD2 (5 bases). With 2 bases removed from V and 2 bases from J, the gap between germline ends came to 17 bases. The CDR3 extends over 17 amino acids. Germline loops: CDR1 MNHNY, CDR2 SVGAGI (reference sequence). In DNA, the CDR3 is TGTGCCAGCAGTTACCCACTAGGTTATAGAGTCACAGATACGCAGTATTTT. Amino acid sequence: CASSYPLGYRVTDTQYF.

Sample share makes this clonotype medium-sized. The V call is TRBV7-9, the J call TRBJ2-5; D may match TRBD1 or TRBD2 (5 bases each). Trimming stripped 4 bases from V and 5 bases from J, with 14 bases between. The CDR3 consists of 14 residues. The germline V gene has CDR1 SEHNR and CDR2 FQNEAQ (reference sequence). CDR3 bases: TGTGCCAGCAGCTCGCTGGGACCATGGGAGACCCAGTACTTC. This codes for CASSSLGPWETQYF. Combining the CDR3 with reference TRBV7-9 and TRBJ2-5 gives the whole variable domain DTGVSQNPRHKITKRGQNVTFRCDPISEHNRLYWYRQTLGQGPEFLTYFQNEAQLEKSRLLSDRFSAERPKGSFSTLEIQRTEQGDSAMYLCASSSLGPWETQYFGPGTRLLVL.

This clonotype was detected many times. The gene calls are TRBV4-1 and TRBJ1-2, with 8 nucleotides matching TRBD1. Germline V gene sequence: CDR1 MGHRA, CDR2 YSYEKL. The ends lost 4 bases at V and 8 bases at J; junction bases unmatched: 15. The CDR3 is made up of 16 amino acids. Written as DNA, the CDR3 is TGCGCCAGCAGCCGAGTCTTGGGACAGGCCTCTAGGGGCTACACCTTC. Amino acid sequence: CASSRVLGQASRGYTF.

This clonotype was detected a few times. The chain uses TRBV3-1 and TRBJ2-5; 9 nucleotides match TRBD1. The V and J ends lost 4 bases and 3 bases, in that order; junction bases with no gene match: 0. The CDR3 length is 13 residues. Germline CDR1 is LGHDT and CDR2 is YNNKEL (reference sequence). CDR3 in DNA: TGTGCCAGCAGCCGGACAGGGGAAGAGACCCAGTACTTC. This translates into CASSRTGEETQYF.

This clonotype was detected only a few times. This chain joins TRBV12-3 or TRBV12-4 and TRBJ2-1, with D tentatively TRBD1 or TRBD2 (6 bases each). This CDR3 region has 15 residues. V lost 7 bases and J lost 0, with 13 bases in between. The CDR3 region has the DNA TGTGCCAGCACTTCCGGGGGCAGCTCCTACAATGAGCAGTTCTTC. Amino acid sequence: CASTSGGSSYNEQFF.

This clonotype was counted ten times or more. CDR3: CASSLGHNEQFF. The CDR3 bases are TGTGCCAGCAGTTTGGGACACAATGAGCAGTTCTTC. The rearrangement joins TRBV6-2 or TRBV6-3 to TRBJ2-1; D tentatively reads TRBD1 or TRBD2 (5 bases each). The length of the CDR3 is 12 residues. Trimming shortened V by 4 bases and J by 5 bases, and 6 bases separated the two germline ends. Germline CDR1 is MNHEY and CDR2 is SVGEGT.

This clonotype showed up many times. CDR3 amino acids: CASSPQTVFTGYTF. CDR3 bases: TGTGCCAGCAGTCCCCAAACAGTATTCACGGGCTACACCTTC. The genes are TRBV6-5 and TRBJ1-2; D not certain. Trimming left V 5 bases short and J 8 bases short, with 18 bases between. Germline loops: CDR1 MNHEY, CDR2 SVGAGI. The CDR3 has 14 amino acids.

This clonotype showed up many times. J is TRBJ2-3 and V is TRBV12-3 or TRBV12-4; no definite D call. The CDR3 spans 12 residues. V lost 7 bases and J 9 bases, leaving 14 bases between the germline ends. CDR3 coding DNA: TGTGCCAGCACCCCGGACCGGGTCACGCAGTATTTT. This gives the protein CASTPDRVTQYF.

Many counts were recorded for this clonotype. V is TRBV29-1 and J is TRBJ2-7; 9 bases align to TRBD2. V lost 6 bases, J lost 6 bases, and 12 bases stayed unmatched. Germline values: CDR1 SQVTM, CDR2 ANQGSEA. CDR3 size: 14 residues. DNA of the CDR3: TGCAGCGTGGCCCATTCTAGCGGGGCGGGCGAGCAGTACTTC. Translated: CSVAHSSGAGEQYF.

This clonotype was detected a few times. The chain has TRBV12-5 and TRBJ2-3; D gene unclear. V gave up 3 bases and J gave up 1 base, with 5 bases separating them. CDR1 is LGHNT and CDR2 is FRNRAP in the germline V gene. The CDR3 length is 13 residues. CDR3 DNA sequence: TGTGCTAGTGGTTTCCAGGGCACAGATACGCAGTATTTT. This codes for CASGFQGTDTQYF.

This clonotype is medium-sized within its sample. This rearrangement joins TRBV5-1 to TRBJ1-2; D not resolved. The CDR3 consists of 12 residues. Per germline, CDR1 SGHRS and CDR2 YFSETQ. The V gene lost 1 base and the J gene lost 8 bases, with 9 bases spanning the gap. Written as DNA, the CDR3 is TGCGCCAGCAGCTTGTTCTCGGGCGGCTACACCTTC. Its protein product is CASSLFSGGYTF.

This clonotype is deemed medium-sized. The gene calls are TRBV7-6 and TRBJ2-6; 10 bases match TRBD2. The CDR3 is 20 amino acids. The germline gives CDR1 SGHVS, CDR2 FNYEAQ. V shed 4 bases and J 0 bases; nucleotides not matched to a gene: 12. The CDR3 spells CASSSGILAGGRSGANVLTF. The CDR3 DNA reads as TGTGCCAGCAGCTCAGGAATTTTAGCGGGAGGACGCTCTGGGGCCAACGTCCTGACTTTC.

This clonotype was detected ten times or more. The chain recombines TRBV2 with TRBJ1-2; unclear D gene. CDR1 and CDR2 from the germline V gene are SNHLY and FYNNEI. The CDR3 spans 13 residues. The V and J ends lost 3 bases and 2 bases respectively, with 7 bases between them. In nucleotides, the CDR3 is TGTGCCAGCAGTGAGGAGGGAAACTATGGCTACACCTTC. Translation: CASSEEGNYGYTF.

This clonotype was detected a few times. The chain has TRBV4-1 and TRBJ1-5, with D unclear. The CDR3 has 12 residues. Germline values: CDR1 MGHRA, CDR2 YSYEKL. V was shortened by 1 base and J by 7 bases, with 5 bases between the two germline ends. The CDR3 loop is CASSQGDQPQHF. The CDR3 DNA reads TGCGCCAGCAGCCAAGGAGACCAGCCCCAGCATTTT.

This clonotype was seen repeatedly, ten times or more. V usage is TRBV28 and J usage is TRBJ1-2; D unresolved. Germline CDR1 is MDHEN and CDR2 is SYDVKM. The CDR3 totals 16 residues. With 3 bases removed from V and 4 bases from J, the gap between germline ends came to 18 bases. The CDR3 DNA reads TGTGCCAGCAGTTTTAAGGCGGGAGGGCAGACCTATGGCTACACCTTC. Amino acid sequence: CASSFKAGGQTYGYTF.

This clonotype was seen at least ten times. The rearrangement links TRBV5-1 to TRBJ2-6; 7 nucleotides line up with TRBD1. V gave up 4 bases and J gave up 0 bases; unmatched junction bases: 1. Looked up from germline, CDR1 is SGHRS and CDR2 is YFSETQ. The CDR3 runs to 15 residues. CDR3 nucleotides: TGCGCCAGCAGCCGACAGGGCTCTGGGGCCAACGTCCTGACTTTC. It specifies CASSRQGSGANVLTF.

This chain joins TRBV20-1 and TRBJ1-2; a weak D match, TRBD1 (5 bases). V lost 3 bases to trimming and J lost 4 bases, with 21 bases between them. The germline gives CDR1 DFQATT, CDR2 SNEGSKA (reference sequence). This CDR3 spans 16 amino acids. The CDR3 region has the DNA TGCAGTGCTAGGGGTCAGGGAAGAGCTATCGGCTATGGCTACACCTTC. Translating gives CSARGQGRAIGYGYTF.

This clonotype was seen ten or more times. The chain joins TRBV27 to TRBJ2-7; D is uncertain. This CDR3 has 13 residues. Germline-derived CDR1 and CDR2 are MNHEY and SMNVEV (reference sequence). V was shortened by 7 bases and J by 0 bases, with 10 bases between the two germline ends. The CDR3 here is CASKKRNSYEQYF. The CDR3 region has the DNA TGTGCCAGCAAAAAACGGAACTCCTACGAGCAGTACTTC.

This clonotype was recorded many times. V and J are TRBV9 and TRBJ1-6; a weak D match, TRBD1 (5 bases). Trimming cost V 7 bases and J 7 bases, with 12 bases left between them. This CDR3 region has 13 residues. From germline, CDR1 is SGDLS and CDR2 YYNGEE. The CDR3 protein is CASSGTINSPLHF. In DNA form, the CDR3 reads TGTGCCAGCTCCGGGACCATCAATTCACCCCTCCACTTT.